This TCR beta chain was profiled in a study of cytomegalovirus exposure and HLA in healthy donors. 13 Jbeta primers and 60 Vbeta primers were used for the PCR. The table came from immunoSEQ multiplex PCR; TCRdb's copy has only in-frame clones and leaves some out. The profile shows roughly 150,000 clones, roughly 70% of them singletons. The clonotype originates from a woman aged 18 to 35 in good health and CMV-seropositive. The sequencing sample was made of PBMCs.

In DNA form, the CDR3 reads TGTGCCAGCAGCATTAGGGGAAACTACAATGAGCAGTTCTTC. Residues: CASSIRGNYNEQFF. This chain links TRBV7-2 with TRBJ2-1, with D tentatively TRBD1 (5 bases). The CDR3 length is 14 residues. Germline CDR1 and CDR2: SGHTA and FQGNSA. V was shortened by 5 bases and J by 3 bases, with 11 bases between the two germline ends.